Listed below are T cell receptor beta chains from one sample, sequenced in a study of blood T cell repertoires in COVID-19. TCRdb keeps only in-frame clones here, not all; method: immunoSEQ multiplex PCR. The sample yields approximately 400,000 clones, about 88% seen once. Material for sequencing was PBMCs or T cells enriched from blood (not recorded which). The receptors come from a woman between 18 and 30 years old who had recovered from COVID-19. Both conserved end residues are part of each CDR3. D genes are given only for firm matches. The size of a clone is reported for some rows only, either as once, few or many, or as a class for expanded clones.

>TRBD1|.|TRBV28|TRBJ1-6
TGTGCCAGCAGACAGGGGTCTCCCTCCTCAATATCACCCCTCCACTTT
CASRQGSPSSISPLHF
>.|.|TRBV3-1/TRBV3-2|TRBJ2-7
TGTGCCAGCAGCCAACCCCGTGGGTTGCGGGGGCTTTCCTACGAGCAGTACTTC
CASSQPRGLRGLSYEQYF
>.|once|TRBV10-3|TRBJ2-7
TGTGCCATCAGTGAACCGGGACTTTCCTACGAGCAGTACTTC
CAISEPGLSYEQYF
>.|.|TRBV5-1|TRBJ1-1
TGCGCCAGCAGCTTGGTTGTGGGAGGAGTCGACACTGAAGCTTTCTTT
CASSLVVGGVDTEAFF
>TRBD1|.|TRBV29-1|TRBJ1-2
TGCAGCGTTGAGGACAGGGTAAACGGCTACACCTTC
CSVEDRVNGYTF
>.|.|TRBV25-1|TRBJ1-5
TGTGCCAGCAGTGGAGAGCACAATCAGCCCCAGCATTTT
CASSGEHNQPQHF
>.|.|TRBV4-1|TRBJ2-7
TGCGCCAGCAGCCCTAAGGAGGGAACCCCCTACGAGCAGTACTTC
CASSPKEGTPYEQYF
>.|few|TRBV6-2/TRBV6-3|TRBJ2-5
TGTGCCAGCAGTGCCACCAGAGAGACCCAGTACTTC
CASSATRETQYF
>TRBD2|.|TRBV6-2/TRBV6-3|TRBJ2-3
TGTGCCAGCAGTGGGCGACTAGCGGGGAGGGTAGATACGCAGTATTTT
CASSGRLAGRVDTQYF
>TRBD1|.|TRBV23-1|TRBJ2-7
TGCGCCAGGCTGAAGGACAGGGGCCACGAGCAGTACTTC
CARLKDRGHEQYF
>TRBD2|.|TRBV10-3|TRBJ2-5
TGTGCCATCAGTGCGGCTAGCGGGGGAAAAGAGACCCAGTACTTC
CAISAASGGKETQYF
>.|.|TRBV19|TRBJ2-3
TGTGCCAGTAGTACACGACAGGGCACAGATACGCAGTATTTT
CASSTRQGTDTQYF
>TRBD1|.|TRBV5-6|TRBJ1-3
TGTGCCAGCAGCTTGGAACAGGGGGCTTTAGGAAACACCATATATTTT
CASSLEQGALGNTIYF
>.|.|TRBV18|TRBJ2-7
TGTGCCAGCTCACCAGGAAGAGGCTACGAGCAGTACTTC
CASSPGRGYEQYF
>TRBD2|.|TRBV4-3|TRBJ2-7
TGCGCCAGCAGCCAAGATGTGGGGATTAGCGGGGGTGATTCCTACGAGCAGTACTTC
CASSQDVGISGGDSYEQYF
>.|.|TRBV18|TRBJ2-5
TGTGCCAGCTCACCACCGTCCCTTCAGGGGGAGACCCAGTACTTC
CASSPPSLQGETQYF
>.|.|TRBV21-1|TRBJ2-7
TGTGCCAGCAGCAACCTCGGGACAGGGGACTACGAGCAGTACTTC
CASSNLGTGDYEQYF
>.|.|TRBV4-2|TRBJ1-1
TGTGCCAGCAGCCAAGATGGTTCCGGTTGGGGAGACACTGAAGCTTTCTTT
CASSQDGSGWGDTEAFF
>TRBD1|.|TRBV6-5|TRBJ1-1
TGTGCCAGCAGTTATCCGGGACAGACGAACACTGAAGCTTTCTTT
CASSYPGQTNTEAFF
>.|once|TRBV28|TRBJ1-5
TGTGCCAGCAGTGCTAGGGGTCAGGGGAATCAGCCCCAGCATTTT
CASSARGQGNQPQHF
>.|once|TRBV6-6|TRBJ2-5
TGTGCCAGCAGTTACAGCCTATTGGGGCCTTCAGGGACCCAGTACTTC
CASSYSLLGPSGTQYF
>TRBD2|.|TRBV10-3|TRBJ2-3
TGTGCCATCAGTGACCTAGCGGGGGGGCGGAGAAATACGCAGTATTTT
CAISDLAGGRRNTQYF
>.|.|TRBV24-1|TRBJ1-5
TGTGCCACCAGTGATTGGGCTTTTAATCAGCCCCAGCATTTT
CATSDWAFNQPQHF
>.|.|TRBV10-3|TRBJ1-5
TGTGCCATCAAACTGGACGGGAATAGCAATCAGCCCCAGCATTTT
CAIKLDGNSNQPQHF